This entry lists 18 T cell receptor beta chains sequenced from one sample in a study of shared T cell receptors in the human thymus. The method was immunoSEQ multiplex PCR; TCRdb's version includes in-frame clones alone and lacks a portion of them. The sample includes some 700,000 clones, approximately 83% of them seen just once. These data also formed part of another study, on human thymus T cells.

What was sequenced was thymocytes. These receptors all come from a girl in the first two years of life with a congenital heart defect.

Concerning this clone itself: The identical CDR3 is also encoded by other nucleotide sequences in the sample. This sequence joins TRBV5-1 and TRBJ1-1; the D gene is possibly TRBD1 (5 bases). Looked up from germline, CDR1 is SGHRS and CDR2 is YFSETQ. Trimming took 3 bases from V and 4 from J, leaving 10 bases between them. This CDR3 is 13 amino acids long. CDR3 sequence (DNA): TGCGCCAGCAGCTCCCTCGGGGGCACTGAAGCTTTCTTT. It yields the protein CASSSLGGTEAFF.

This clone was seen only once. The genes are TRBV14 and TRBJ1-1; D unresolved. This CDR3 is 15 amino acids long. The germline CDR1 and CDR2 sequences are SGHDN and FVKESK. V gave up 1 base and J gave up 3 bases, with 12 bases separating them. The chain's CDR3 is CASSQGHTGDTEAFF. The CDR3 DNA follows: TGTGCCAGCAGCCAAGGCCACACCGGGGACACTGAAGCTTTCTTT.

This clone has just a few counts. The chain joins TRBV19 to TRBJ1-4, with 8 bases fitting TRBD1. The CDR3 has 14 residues. J gave up 6 bases and V 5 bases, and 5 bases lay outside the gene matches. The V gene's germline CDR1 is LNHDA and CDR2 SQIVND (reference sequence). CDR3 residues: CASSHDRGDEKLFF. CDR3 in DNA: TGTGCCAGTAGTCACGACAGGGGAGATGAAAAACTGTTTTTT.

The chain employs TRBV11-2 and TRBJ2-2, with TRBD1 matching 8 bases. CDR3 length: 14 amino acids. The V gene's germline CDR1 is SGHAT and CDR2 FQNNGV. Unmatched junction bases numbered 6, after V lost 2 bases and J lost 10 bases. CDR3 nucleotides: TGTGCCAGCAGCTTACACGGGACAGGCTCGGAGCTGTTTTTT. This translates into CASSLHGTGSELFF.

The chain links TRBV10-3 to TRBJ1-1; 7 bases align to TRBD1. Unmatched junction bases numbered 13, after V lost 3 bases and J lost 3 bases. Looked up from germline, CDR1 is ENHRY and CDR2 is SYGVKD. The CDR3 loop spans 17 amino acids. The CDR3 protein is CAISDLGGGGMDTEAFF. The CDR3 region has the DNA TGTGCCATCAGTGATTTGGGTGGAGGGGGCATGGACACTGAAGCTTTCTTT.

This clone was detected only a few times. The chain is built from TRBV7-9 and TRBJ2-5; 12 bases map to TRBD1. V was pared by 3 bases and J by 4 bases, with 6 bases of the junction left unmatched. The germline V gene has CDR1 SEHNR and CDR2 FQNEAQ (reference sequence). This CDR3 is built from 16 residues. The CDR3 is CASSFYRDRGRETQYF. CDR3 coding DNA: TGTGCCAGCAGCTTCTACCGGGACAGGGGGCGAGAGACCCAGTACTTC.

This chain connects TRBV14 to TRBJ1-3; D remains ambiguous. CDR3 length: 16 residues. Germline V gene data show CDR1 as SGHDN and CDR2 as FVKESK. V lost 1 base to trimming and J lost 0 bases, with 10 bases between them. The CDR3 bases are TGTGCCAGCAGCCAAGCGGGAGCCAACTCTGGAAACACCATATATTTT. Protein: CASSQAGANSGNTIYF.

This clone has a single count. The chain combines TRBV6-1 with TRBJ2-7, with D unresolved. The V gene lost 2 bases and the J gene lost 0 bases, with 11 bases spanning the gap. The CDR3 length is 15 residues. Germline CDR1 MNHNS, CDR2 SASEGT. The CDR3: CASSEKTSFSYEQYF. The CDR3 DNA reads TGTGCCAGCAGTGAAAAGACAAGTTTCTCCTACGAGCAGTACTTC.

CDR3 protein: CASGLVPLLRAPYNSPLHF. The CDR3 DNA sequence: TGTGCTAGTGGTTTGGTCCCCCTCCTCAGGGCCCCCTATAATTCACCCCTCCACTTT. This chain uses TRBV12-5 with TRBJ1-6; D might be TRBD1 (5 bases). The V gene lost 0 bases and the J gene lost 2 bases, with 17 bases spanning the gap. There are 19 residues in the CDR3. CDR1 LGHNT and CDR2 FRNRAP come from the germline V gene.

The J gene is TRBJ2-7, the V gene TRBV27; maybe TRBD1 (6 bases). Trimming removed 0 bases at V and 3 bases at J, with 15 bases between. Germline V lookup: CDR1 MNHEY, CDR2 SMNVEV (reference sequence). This CDR3 has 16 amino acids. The CDR3 loop reads CASSLSRQAVNYEQYF. Here the CDR3 DNA reads TGTGCCAGCAGTTTATCGCGACAGGCCGTAAACTACGAGCAGTACTTC.

The table lists this clone with a few counts. V and J are TRBV4-1 and TRBJ1-2; 10 bases match TRBD1. The ends lost 0 bases at V and 6 bases at J; junction bases unmatched: 16. This CDR3 contains 19 residues. Germline V gene sequence: CDR1 MGHRA, CDR2 YSYEKL. This CDR3 reads CASSQDNKSDGTGDDGYTF. The CDR3, as DNA: TGCGCCAGCAGCCAAGACAATAAGTCTGATGGGACAGGGGATGATGGCTACACCTTC.

The chain is built from TRBV7-3 and TRBJ2-3; 7 bases map to TRBD1. The CDR3 contains 15 residues. Germline CDR1 reads SGHTA; CDR2 reads FQGTGA. Trimming took 6 bases from V and 2 from J; bases not matched to a gene: 8. The CDR3 protein is CASSSGQHYTDTQYF. Here the CDR3 DNA reads TGTGCCAGCAGTTCGGGACAGCACTACACAGATACGCAGTATTTT.

To note about this clone: The sample holds other DNA sequences that translate to the same CDR3. The V call is TRBV20-1, the J call TRBJ1-1, with D uncertain. Germline CDR1 and CDR2: DFQATT and SNEGSKA (reference sequence). The CDR3 has 11 residues. In DNA form, the CDR3 reads TGCAGCGCCAGGCAGAACACTGAAGCTTTCTTT. Translating it yields CSARQNTEAFF.

The rearrangement joins TRBV19 to TRBJ1-1; D is uncertain. V lost 7 bases, J lost 2 bases, and 14 bases lay in between. The CDR3 has 14 amino acids. Germline CDR1 LNHDA, CDR2 SQIVND (reference sequence). CDR3 loop: CASKVRSINTEAFF. The CDR3, as DNA: TGTGCCAGTAAGGTCAGGTCTATTAACACTGAAGCTTTCTTT.

This chain joins TRBV25-1 and TRBJ1-4; TRBD1 aligns across 10 bases. Germline CDR1 reads MGHDK; CDR2 reads SYGVNS. The ends lost 3 bases at V and 0 bases at J; junction bases unmatched: 4. The length of the CDR3 is 17 residues. CDR3 nucleotides: TGTGCCAGCAGTGAGGGACAGGGGCCAGCAACTAATGAAAAACTGTTTTTT. Protein product: CASSEGQGPATNEKLFF.

The chain employs TRBV5-4 and TRBJ2-5; TRBD2 is a possible D gene (6 bases). V dropped 1 base and J dropped 4 bases, with 11 bases sitting between them. Germline CDR1 SGHNT, CDR2 YYREEE (reference sequence). This CDR3 has 14 amino acids. The CDR3 nucleotides read TGTGCCAGCAGCTTGCCGGGGCGGGGAGAGACCCAGTACTTC. This translates into CASSLPGRGETQYF.

This clone has just one count. One end of the junction varies from germline; a read error may be responsible. The DNA of the CDR3 is TGTGCCAGCAGCGTCGGACAGCGAGTTCTCTTT. Its translation is CASSVGQRVLF. This chain uses TRBV9 with TRBJ1-1; maybe TRBD1 (6 bases). Germline V gene data show CDR1 as SGDLS and CDR2 as YYNGEE. The CDR3 is 11 residues long.

The CDR3 region has the DNA TGTGCCAGCAGTGAAGTTAACAGGTCCTACGAGCAGTACTTC. Translating it yields CASSEVNRSYEQYF. This rearrangement joins TRBV6-1 to TRBJ2-7; possibly TRBD1 for D (5 bases). Germline CDR1 reads MNHNS; CDR2 reads SASEGT. This CDR3 spans 14 amino acids. With 1 base removed from V and 1 base from J, the gap between germline ends came to 8 bases.